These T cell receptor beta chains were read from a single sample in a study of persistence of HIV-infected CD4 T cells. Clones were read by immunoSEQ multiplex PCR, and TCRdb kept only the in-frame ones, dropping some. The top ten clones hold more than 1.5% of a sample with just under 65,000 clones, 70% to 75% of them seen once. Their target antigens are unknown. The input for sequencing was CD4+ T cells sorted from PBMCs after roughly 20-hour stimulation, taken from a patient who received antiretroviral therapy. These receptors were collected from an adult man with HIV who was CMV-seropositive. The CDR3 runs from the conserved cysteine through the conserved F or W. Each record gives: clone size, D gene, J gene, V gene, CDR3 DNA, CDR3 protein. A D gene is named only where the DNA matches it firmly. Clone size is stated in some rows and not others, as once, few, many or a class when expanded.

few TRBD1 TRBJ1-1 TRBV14 TGTGCCAGCAGCAGGGTTGGGACAGGGAACACTGAAGCTTTCTTT CASSRVGTGNTEAFF
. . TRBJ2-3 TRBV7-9 TGTGCCAGCAGGGTTAACCGGGGTGGGACAGATACGCAGTATTTT CASRVNRGGTDTQYF
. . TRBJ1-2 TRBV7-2 TGTGCCAGCAGCTTAATCTTACAAAGGGGCTACACCTTC CASSLILQRGYTF
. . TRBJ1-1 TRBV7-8 TGTGCCAGCAGCTTAGCGCTCGGGCAGCAAGCTTTCTTT CASSLALGQQAFF
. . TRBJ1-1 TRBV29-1 TGCAGCGTTTTTAAGGGGCGGAACACTGAAGCTTTCTTT CSVFKGRNTEAFF
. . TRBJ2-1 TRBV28 TGTGCCAGCAGTTGGGGGGACTTCCAGTTCTTC CASSWGDFQFF
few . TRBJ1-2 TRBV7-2 TGTGCCAGCAGTTCTATGGGCCGGGCCCTTTATGGCTACACCTTC CASSSMGRALYGYTF
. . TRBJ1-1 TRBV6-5 TGTGCCAGCAGTTACGCCAGGCAAGCTTTCTTT CASSYARQAFF
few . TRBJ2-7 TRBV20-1 TGCAGTGCTAGTGACCAGGAGGCCTACGAGCAGTACTTC CSASDQEAYEQYF
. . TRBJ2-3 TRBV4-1 TGCGCCAGCAGCCAAGGGAACCCTCCGCTTGATACGCAGTATTTT CASSQGNPPLDTQYF
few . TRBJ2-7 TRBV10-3 TGTGCCATCAGTGAGCAAGGGAACCCCTACGAGCAGTACTTC CAISEQGNPYEQYF